Below are 4 T cell receptor beta chains sequenced from a single sample in a study of CD8 T cells in ankylosing spondylitis. TCRdb re-derived calls from the 5' RACE reads in MiXCR, one entry per CDR3 protein. Of about 120,000 distinct CDR3 sequences detected, roughly an eighth appear once; the ten largest clones hold 3%. Sample: blood, either unsorted or a sorted T cell fraction (not recorded which). All receptors derive from a female donor with ankylosing spondylitis or in good health (not recorded which).

V usage is TRBV20-1 and J usage is TRBJ2-7; TRBD2 matches 13 bases. The ends lost 0 bases at V and 4 bases at J; junction bases unmatched: 3. Per germline, CDR1 DFQATT and CDR2 SNEGSKA (reference sequence). The CDR3 covers 15 residues. The CDR3 is CSARDWTSGGYEQYF. The CDR3 bases are TGCAGTGCTAGAGATTGGACTAGCGGGGGTTACGAGCAGTACTTC.

This clonotype was found many times. The CDR3 bases are TGCGCCAGCAGCCCTCGGACAGGGGGCTTCAACTATGGCTACACCTTC. This translates into CASSPRTGGFNYGYTF. The chain combines TRBV5-1 with TRBJ1-2, with 11 bases fitting TRBD1. Looked up from germline, CDR1 is SGHRS and CDR2 is YFSETQ. CDR3 length: 16 residues. The ends lost 4 bases at V and 2 bases at J; junction bases unmatched: 7.

This clonotype was seen many times. Here the CDR3 reads CAISEKGAGSNQPQHF. The DNA for the CDR3 is TGTGCCATCAGTGAGAAAGGGGCGGGGAGCAATCAGCCCCAGCATTTT. The rearrangement links TRBV10-3 to TRBJ1-5; TRBD1 is a possible D gene (5 bases). The germline V gene has CDR1 ENHRY and CDR2 SYGVKD. This CDR3 is 16 amino acids long. V gave up 2 bases and J gave up 1 base, with 12 bases separating them.

This clonotype was observed a few times. The V call is TRBV20-1, the J call TRBJ1-1; TRBD1 aligns across 7 bases. V was clipped by 5 bases and J by 3 bases; unmatched bases: 6. The CDR3 has 13 amino acids. Per germline, CDR1 DFQATT and CDR2 SNEGSKA (reference sequence). CDR3 nucleotide sequence: TGCAGTGCTCCGCCTACAGGGGACACTGAAGCTTTCTTT. Residues: CSAPPTGDTEAFF.